This TCR beta chain is drawn from a study of vaccination and CD4 T cells after COVID-19. Study details: Sampling after COVID took place at a median of 101 days (range 35 to 161) following diagnosis. Stimulation of the cells used overlapping spike peptide pools from SARS-CoV-2 and from the common cold coronaviruses HCoV-NL63, HCoV-OC43 and HCoV-229E. General study results and limits: Median numbers of SARS-CoV-2-reactive clonotypes increased from approximately 23 to 38 (not a significant change).

Treatment of the sample: roughly 11-day PBMC culture with coronavirus spike peptide pools or control peptides (ViraFEST assay). PBMCs were cultured at over 1.5 million per well with roughly 10 IU/ml IL-2 and 10 ug/ml peptide pools. As concerns this clonotype: Its antigen is not known.

CDR1 MNHEY and CDR2 SMNVEV come from the germline V gene (reference sequence). This CDR3 comprises 16 residues. V dropped 6 bases and J dropped 0 bases, with 12 bases sitting between them. The Oncomine TCR Beta short-read assay was applied to DNA of cultured CD4+ T cells. TCRdb called the PCR reads again in MiXCR, with one record for every CDR3 protein. The sample includes 10,000 to 15,000 distinct CDR3 sequences, 62% of them seen just once. This clonotype was sampled from a human donor who had recovered from COVID-19. Sequencing was done on a sample of CD4+ T cells from blood, cultured in vitro. The V call is TRBV27, the J call TRBJ1-6; perhaps TRBD1 as D (5 bases). CDR3 coding DNA: TGTGCCAGCAGGTTGGGGGATAGCTCCTATAATTCACCCCTCCACTTT. It yields the protein CASRLGDSSYNSPLHF.